The 21 T cell receptor beta chains below come from one sample, sequenced in a study of blood T cell repertoires in COVID-19. Produced via immunoSEQ multiplex PCR; TCRdb's table is partial and in-frame only. The sample lists 310,000 or so clones, 86% seen once, with roughly 1.6% in the top ten. The material sequenced was peripheral blood. The receptors here all came from a woman between 50 and 59 years old with acute or convalescent COVID-19.

The chain joins TRBV9 to TRBJ2-1, with 12 bases identical to TRBD2. After removal of 2 bases from V and 4 bases from J, the junction contained 4 bases not matched to a gene. The CDR3 contains 16 residues. Germline V gene lookup returns CDR1 SGDLS and CDR2 YYNGEE. CDR3 coding DNA: TGTGCCAGCAGCGTCCGTGGACTAGCGGGATACAATGAGCAGTTCTTC. As protein: CASSVRGLAGYNEQFF.

The V call is TRBV5-1, the J call TRBJ1-1; D is unclear. Trimming removed 2 bases at V and 4 bases at J, with 12 bases between. From germline, CDR1 is SGHRS and CDR2 YFSETQ. The CDR3 consists of 14 residues. CDR3 residues: CASSFDTASTEAFF. The CDR3 DNA reads TGCGCCAGCAGCTTTGACACGGCGAGCACTGAAGCTTTCTTT. Full variable domain (missing parts from reference TRBV5-1 and TRBJ1-1): KAGVTQTPRYLIKTRGQQVTLSCSPISGHRSVSWYQQTPGQGLQFLFEYFSETQRNKGNFPGRFSGRQFSNSRSEMNVSTLELGDSALYLCASSFDTASTEAFFGQGTRLTVV.

This chain uses TRBV19 with TRBJ1-6; 11 bases match TRBD1. The germline CDR1 and CDR2 sequences are LNHDA and SQIVND (reference sequence). The CDR3 runs 13 residues. V shed 8 bases, J shed 7 bases, and the junction held 1 base outside the gene matches. The CDR3 DNA reads TGTGCCAGTGGGGACAGGGGGAATTCACCCCTCCACTTT. Amino acid sequence: CASGDRGNSPLHF.

The CDR3 region is CASSETGVRDEAFF. The CDR3 nucleotides are TGTGCCAGCAGCGAGACAGGGGTCCGAGATGAAGCTTTCTTT. This chain connects TRBV7-8 to TRBJ1-1; 8 bases agree with TRBD1. The CDR3 runs to 14 residues. The J segment lost 7 bases and the V segment lost 5 bases, leaving 9 bases of the junction unmatched. Germline V gene data show CDR1 as SGHVS and CDR2 as FQNEAQ.

This clone was counted a single time. The gene calls are TRBV7-3 and TRBJ2-3; 8 positions agree with TRBD2. The CDR3 is 16 residues long. Trimming removed 4 bases from V and 2 bases from J; junction bases left unmatched: 8. Germline V gives CDR1 SGHTA, CDR2 FQGTGA. CDR3 in DNA: TGTGCCAGCAGCTCCCGGGGGGGGGCTTACACAGATACGCAGTATTTT. Amino acid sequence: CASSSRGGAYTDTQYF.

This sequence joins TRBV24-1 and TRBJ2-3; TRBD2 agrees at 7 bases. The CDR3 loop spans 15 amino acids. V lost 5 bases to trimming and J lost 2 bases; unmatched junction nucleotides: 6. Germline CDR1 and CDR2: KGHDR and SFDVKD. This CDR3 reads CATSVGSGSTDTQYF. The CDR3 DNA reads as TGTGCCACCAGTGTAGGTAGCGGGTCCACAGATACGCAGTATTTT.

This clone was seen just once. This rearrangement joins TRBV5-6 to TRBJ1-5, with D possibly being TRBD1 (6 bases). The germline gives CDR1 SGHDT, CDR2 YYEEEE. Trimming took 2 bases from V and 5 from J, leaving 17 bases between them. This CDR3 region has 16 residues. The CDR3 is CASSLTRQAGDQPQHF. The CDR3, as DNA: TGTGCCAGCAGCTTAACCAGACAGGCAGGAGATCAGCCCCAGCATTTT.

The chain uses TRBV4-1 and TRBJ2-5, with a possible D match to TRBD1 (7 bases). V dropped 2 bases and J dropped 2 bases, with 12 bases sitting between them. The CDR3 covers 15 residues. Germline values: CDR1 MGHRA, CDR2 YSYEKL. This chain's CDR3 is CASSQQQGRQETQYF. The DNA for the CDR3 is TGCGCCAGCAGCCAACAACAGGGGAGGCAAGAGACCCAGTACTTC.

This chain's CDR3 is CASSLVTAGGTEAFF. The CDR3, as DNA: TGCGCCAGCAGCTTGGTTACGGCCGGGGGCACTGAAGCTTTCTTT. This chain uses TRBV5-1 with TRBJ1-1, with D tentatively TRBD1 (5 bases). CDR1 and CDR2 (germline): SGHRS, YFSETQ. V gave up 0 bases and J gave up 4 bases, with 13 bases separating them. The CDR3 length is 15 residues.

The chain uses TRBV7-7 and TRBJ2-5; TRBD2 aligns across 7 bases. CDR3 size: 16 residues. J gave up 1 base and V 5 bases, and 10 bases lay outside the gene matches. Per germline, CDR1 SSHAT and CDR2 FNYEAQ (reference sequence). DNA of the CDR3: TGTGCCAGCAGCCCACTAGGCGGGAGCCTCCAAGAGACCCAGTACTTC. It yields the protein CASSPLGGSLQETQYF.

The CDR3 nucleotides are TGTGCCAGCAGTGAAGCTCGCAGGGGCTCTGGCTACACCTTC. It codes for CASSEARRGSGYTF. This sequence joins TRBV2 and TRBJ1-2; a possible D gene is TRBD1 (6 bases). Germline loops: CDR1 SNHLY, CDR2 FYNNEI. V lost 0 bases and J 7 bases, leaving 12 bases between the germline ends. The CDR3 sequence is 14 residues long.

The chain couples TRBV12-3 or TRBV12-4 to TRBJ1-3, with TRBD1 matching over 8 bases. V was clipped by 8 bases and J by 3 bases; unmatched bases: 3. The CDR3 has 13 amino acids. The CDR3 DNA reads TGTGCCAGCCGGACAGGGAATGGAAACACCATATATTTT. As protein: CASRTGNGNTIYF.

The chain recombines TRBV19 with TRBJ1-1, with D perhaps TRBD1 (5 bases). Germline V gene sequence: CDR1 LNHDA, CDR2 SQIVND (reference sequence). The CDR3 extends over 14 amino acids. Trimming cost V 4 bases and J 1 base, with 10 bases left between them. The CDR3 is CASSTQGGNTEAFF. The CDR3 bases are TGTGCCAGTAGTACGCAGGGTGGGAACACTGAAGCTTTCTTT. The variable domain in full, completed from reference TRBV19 and TRBJ1-1, reads DGGITQSPKYLFRKEGQNVTLSCEQNLNHDAMYWYRQDPGQGLRLIYYSQIVNDFQKGDIAEGYSVSREKKESFPLTVTSAQKNPTAFYLCASSTQGGNTEAFFGQGTRLTVV.

The chain employs TRBV28 and TRBJ2-7; a weak D match, TRBD1 (5 bases). The CDR3 runs to 16 residues. V lost 5 bases and J 0 bases, leaving 17 bases between the germline ends. Germline V gene lookup returns CDR1 MDHEN and CDR2 SYDVKM. The CDR3 DNA reads TGTGCCAGCAGTCCCACAGGATTTTACCTCTCCTACGAGCAGTACTTC. It specifies CASSPTGFYLSYEQYF. The full variable domain, completed using reference TRBV28 and TRBJ2-7, is DVKVTQSSRYLVKRTGEKVFLECVQDMDHENMFWYRQDPGLGLRLIYFSYDVKMKEKGDIPEGYSVSREKKERFSLILESASTNQTSMYLCASSPTGFYLSYEQYFGPGTRLTVT.

This chain links TRBV27 with TRBJ1-2, with 7 bases that match TRBD1. The germline CDR1 and CDR2 sequences are MNHEY and SMNVEV (reference sequence). This CDR3 has 14 residues. Trimming removed 8 bases from V and 2 bases from J; junction bases left unmatched: 8. The CDR3 DNA reads as TGTGCCAGCGAAGAGGACAGGATAAACTATGGCTACACCTTC. Residues: CASEEDRINYGYTF.

The V and J genes are TRBV18 and TRBJ2-3, with TRBD1 matching over 7 bases. Looked up from germline, CDR1 is KGHSH and CDR2 is LQKENI. CDR3 length equals 16 residues. V was pared by 1 base and J by 0 bases, with 4 bases of the junction left unmatched. CDR3 nucleotides: TGTGCCAGCTCACCACAGGGGGCCGCTAGCACAGATACGCAGTATTTT. As protein: CASSPQGAASTDTQYF.

V gene TRBV6-6 combines with J gene TRBJ2-3, with D uncertain. The CDR3 sequence is 13 residues long. Germline-derived CDR1 and CDR2 are MNHNY and SVGAGI (reference sequence). The ends were cut back, 2 bases at V and 6 bases at J, with 9 bases in the middle. This CDR3 reads CASSYPPEDTQYF. The DNA of the CDR3 is TGTGCCAGCAGTTACCCACCCGAGGATACGCAGTATTTT.

The rearrangement joins TRBV19 to TRBJ2-3; TRBD1 matches 7 bases. The CDR3 length is 13 residues. Germline-derived CDR1 and CDR2 are LNHDA and SQIVND (reference sequence). The J segment lost 3 bases and the V segment lost 4 bases, leaving 1 base of the junction unmatched. The CDR3 here is CASSKTGTDTQYF. CDR3 nucleotides: TGTGCCAGTAGTAAGACAGGGACAGATACGCAGTATTTT. Full variable domain (missing parts from reference TRBV19 and TRBJ2-3): DGGITQSPKYLFRKEGQNVTLSCEQNLNHDAMYWYRQDPGQGLRLIYYSQIVNDFQKGDIAEGYSVSREKKESFPLTVTSAQKNPTAFYLCASSKTGTDTQYFGPGTRLTVL.

The genes are TRBV18 and TRBJ2-7; 8 positions agree with TRBD2. Looked up from germline, CDR1 is KGHSH and CDR2 is LQKENI. The CDR3 loop spans 17 amino acids. V dropped 3 bases and J dropped 1; count of bases not matched to a gene: 11. CDR3 coding DNA: TGTGCCAGCTCACCTACGTTGGTCGCGGGAGGATCCTACGAGCAGTACTTC. Protein sequence: CASSPTLVAGGSYEQYF.

This chain joins TRBV5-4 and TRBJ1-1; D possibly corresponds to TRBD1 (6 bases). The CDR3 totals 14 residues. Trimming left V 3 bases short and J 4 bases short, with 13 bases between. The V gene's germline CDR1 is SGHNT and CDR2 YYREEE (reference sequence). CDR3: CASSWSTGSTEAFF. The CDR3 DNA sequence: TGTGCCAGCAGCTGGAGTACAGGGTCCACTGAAGCTTTCTTT.

V is TRBV5-1 and J is TRBJ2-3; D possibly corresponds to TRBD2 (7 bases). The germline V gene has CDR1 SGHRS and CDR2 YFSETQ. V was trimmed by 2 bases and J by 1 base, leaving 14 bases between them. CDR3 length: 16 amino acids. The DNA for the CDR3 is TGCGCCAGCAGCTTCCGACGGGGGGCGGGCACAGATACGCAGTATTTT. This sequence encodes CASSFRRGAGTDTQYF.